Each of the 9 T cell receptor beta chains below was sequenced from the same sample in a study of blood T cell repertoires in COVID-19. Libraries were prepared by immunoSEQ multiplex PCR; TCRdb keeps only in-frame clonotypes and omits some of them. The table has 55,000 to 70,000 clones, over 80% seen once. Sequencing was carried out using peripheral blood. The receptor source for this set is an older woman with acute or convalescent COVID-19.

This clone has a single count. The chain couples TRBV5-1 to TRBJ1-2, with D possibly being TRBD1 (5 bases). The CDR3 is made up of 14 amino acids. Per germline, CDR1 SGHRS and CDR2 YFSETQ. Trimming removed 4 bases from V and 5 bases from J, with 15 bases in between. CDR3 sequence (DNA): TGCGCCAGCAGCCTGGAAGGCAGGGAATATGGCTACACCTTC. This gives the protein CASSLEGREYGYTF. Drawing the rest from reference TRBV5-1 and TRBJ1-2, the complete variable domain is KAGVTQTPRYLIKTRGQQVTLSCSPISGHRSVSWYQQTPGQGLQFLFEYFSETQRNKGNFPGRFSGRQFSNSRSEMNVSTLELGDSALYLCASSLEGREYGYTFGSGTRLTVV.

This chain links TRBV9 with TRBJ2-1, with D possibly being TRBD1 (6 bases). The CDR3 has 15 residues. V was pared by 4 bases and J by 4 bases, with 15 bases between. Per germline, CDR1 SGDLS and CDR2 YYNGEE. The CDR3 reads CASSTLDRNYNEQFF. CDR3 sequence (DNA): TGTGCCAGCAGCACTTTGGACAGAAATTACAATGAGCAGTTCTTC.

The V and J genes are TRBV11-2 and TRBJ1-4, with TRBD1 as a possible D gene (6 bases). There are 15 residues in the CDR3. The germline gives CDR1 SGHAT, CDR2 FQNNGV. The V gene lost 8 bases and the J gene lost 0 bases, with 13 bases spanning the gap. CDR3 sequence (DNA): TGTGCCAGCGATTCCGGGACACCAACTAATGAAAAACTGTTTTTT. It specifies CASDSGTPTNEKLFF.

This chain joins TRBV6-1 and TRBJ1-2; 9 positions match TRBD1. Germline-derived CDR1 and CDR2 are MNHNS and SASEGT. The length of the CDR3 is 15 residues. Trimming cost V 2 bases and J 7 bases; bases outside gene matches: 8. CDR3 amino acids: CASSEKETGGIGYTF. In DNA form, the CDR3 reads TGTGCCAGCAGTGAAAAAGAGACAGGGGGAATTGGCTACACCTTC.

The rearrangement uses TRBV10-3 and TRBJ2-7; possible D gene TRBD2, 6 bases. Trimming removed 10 bases at V and 0 bases at J, with 25 bases between. The CDR3 loop spans 17 amino acids. Looked up from germline, CDR1 is ENHRY and CDR2 is SYGVKD. This CDR3 reads CATRSTHGGWGSYEQYF. CDR3 coding DNA: TGTGCCACCCGATCTACCCACGGGGGATGGGGCTCCTACGAGCAGTACTTC.

This chain connects TRBV4-2 to TRBJ1-4, with 7 bases matching TRBD1. This CDR3 comprises 16 residues. The V gene end was trimmed by 4 bases and the J gene end by 7 bases; junction bases not matched to a gene: 12. Germline CDR1 LGHNA, CDR2 YNFKEQ. CDR3 sequence (DNA): TGTGCCAGCAGCCGAAACCTAGGAGGGGGCGGTGAAAAACTGTTTTTT. This gives the protein CASSRNLGGGGEKLFF.

This sequence joins TRBV5-6 and TRBJ2-7; 10 nucleotides line up with TRBD2. The germline gives CDR1 SGHDT, CDR2 YYEEEE. V lost 3 bases to trimming and J lost 6 bases; unmatched junction nucleotides: 6. The CDR3 length is 14 residues. CDR3 loop: CASSWGIAGGEQYF. The CDR3 DNA is TGTGCCAGCAGCTGGGGTATAGCGGGGGGCGAGCAGTACTTC.

This clone was counted a few times. V gene TRBV7-5 combines with J gene TRBJ1-2. TRBV7-5 is assigned pseudogene status. CDR3 size: 14 residues. CDR3 residues: CVRSLGTVNYGYTF. DNA for the CDR3: TGTGTCAGAAGCTTAGGTACGGTTAACTATGGCTACACCTTC.

The V call is TRBV7-3, the J call TRBJ2-7, with 11 bases that match TRBD1. Germline loops: CDR1 SGHTA, CDR2 FQGTGA. V shed 5 bases and J 3 bases; nucleotides not matched to a gene: 6. The CDR3 sequence is 15 residues long. The CDR3 here is CASSETGTGGYEQYF. The CDR3 DNA follows: TGTGCCAGCAGCGAGACCGGGACAGGGGGCTACGAGCAGTACTTC.